This TCR beta chain was sequenced during a study of cytomegalovirus exposure and HLA in healthy donors. Broader study findings: Earlier findings revealed that most TCR beta V segments proved productive either about 90% or about 30% of the time. While the bulk of TCR sequences proved rare, some public TCRs turned up in many donors. Analyses of presence and absence presupposed an approximately uniform sequencing depth across donors.

To note about this clone: Its matching antigen is unknown.

Use of 60 Vbeta and 13 Jbeta primers characterized the PCR. Original processing notes: Later, tens of millions of unique TCR beta chains were counted in an analysis, and roughly 10 million of them were shared. TCRdb keeps only in-frame clones here, not all; method: immunoSEQ multiplex PCR. Clonal size and the V and J genes are those of that table, whereas D and trimming came from the DNA. The sample has about 67,000 clones, roughly two thirds seen once. The V gene lost 2 bases and the J gene lost 2 bases, with 11 bases spanning the gap. This CDR3 comprises 15 residues. Germline CDR1 and CDR2: MNHEY and SVGAGI.

The specimen sequenced was PBMCs. The sequence was obtained from a woman aged 25-40 years in good health and CMV-seronegative. This sequence joins TRBV6-5 and TRBJ2-3; D is perhaps TRBD1 (6 bases). CDR3 DNA sequence: TGTGCCAGCAGTTACGGTGGACAGTACACAGATACGCAGTATTTT. This encodes CASSYGGQYTDTQYF.